Presented here are 5 T cell receptor beta chains from one specimen sequenced in a study of regulatory T cells in long-lasting Graves disease. Stated time point: persistent/refractory GD, antithyroid drugs over 5 years with positive TRAb. Following extraction of RNA from PBMCs, that RNA was used to make the TCR library. Arm-PCR of CDR3 regions with iRepertoire HTBI primers generated TCR beta libraries. TCRdb independently ran MiXCR on the multiplex PCR reads; one entry per CDR3 protein. This table holds over 450,000 distinct CDR3 sequences, about 22% found once. The sample in question was peripheral blood mononuclear cells (PBMCs), obtained when the disease was refractory, from a patient treated with antithyroid drugs. The origin of the receptors is a female donor with Graves disease.

In DNA, the CDR3 is TGTGCCAGCAGTTTATCACACTCTGGAAACACCATATATTTT. This gives the protein CASSLSHSGNTIYF. This chain joins TRBV27 and TRBJ1-3; D is ambiguous. The germline V gene has CDR1 MNHEY and CDR2 SMNVEV (reference sequence). This CDR3 spans 14 amino acids. The V end was cut by 0 bases, the J end by 0 bases, with 3 bases between.

This clonotype has ten or more counts. The V gene is TRBV12-3 or TRBV12-4, the J gene TRBJ2-7; no reliable D call. Trimming took 4 bases from V and 0 from J, leaving 13 bases between them. There are 15 residues in the CDR3. The CDR3 reads CASSSAPGSSYEQYF. The CDR3 DNA follows: TGTGCCAGCAGTTCTGCCCCGGGCAGCTCCTACGAGCAGTACTTC.

The rearrangement uses TRBV18 and TRBJ1-2; D may be TRBD1 (6 bases). The V end lost 1 base, the J end lost 2 bases, and 11 bases lay between the germline ends. This CDR3 region has 15 residues. From germline, CDR1 is KGHSH and CDR2 LQKENI. The chain's CDR3 is CASSPLQGRNYGYTF. The CDR3 DNA reads TGTGCCAGCTCACCACTACAGGGCCGAAACTATGGCTACACCTTC. The variable domain in full, completed from reference TRBV18 and TRBJ1-2, reads NAGVMQNPRHLVRRRGQEARLRCSPMKGHSHVYWYRQLPEEGLKFMVYLQKENIIDESGMPKERFSAEFPKEGPSILRIQQVVRGDSAAYFCASSPLQGRNYGYTFGSGTRLTVV.

V is TRBV20-1 and J is TRBJ1-1; no clear D. CDR1 DFQATT and CDR2 SNEGSKA come from the germline V gene (reference sequence). This CDR3 spans 14 amino acids. Between the trimmed V and J ends, which lost 7 bases and 6 bases, there was a span of 21 bases. The CDR3: CSVAQAKHQSEAFF. The CDR3 DNA reads as TGCAGTGTCGCCCAGGCTAAACACCAATCTGAAGCTTTCTTT.

The CDR3 nucleotides are TGTGCCAGCAGCGTAGGTCTAGCGGGAGCCACCGGGGAGCTGTTTTTT. Its protein is CASSVGLAGATGELFF. The V gene is TRBV9, the J gene TRBJ2-2, with 10 bases matching TRBD2. Per the germline V gene, CDR1 is SGDLS and CDR2 is YYNGEE. CDR3 length equals 16 residues. V dropped 0 bases and J dropped 4; count of bases not matched to a gene: 3.